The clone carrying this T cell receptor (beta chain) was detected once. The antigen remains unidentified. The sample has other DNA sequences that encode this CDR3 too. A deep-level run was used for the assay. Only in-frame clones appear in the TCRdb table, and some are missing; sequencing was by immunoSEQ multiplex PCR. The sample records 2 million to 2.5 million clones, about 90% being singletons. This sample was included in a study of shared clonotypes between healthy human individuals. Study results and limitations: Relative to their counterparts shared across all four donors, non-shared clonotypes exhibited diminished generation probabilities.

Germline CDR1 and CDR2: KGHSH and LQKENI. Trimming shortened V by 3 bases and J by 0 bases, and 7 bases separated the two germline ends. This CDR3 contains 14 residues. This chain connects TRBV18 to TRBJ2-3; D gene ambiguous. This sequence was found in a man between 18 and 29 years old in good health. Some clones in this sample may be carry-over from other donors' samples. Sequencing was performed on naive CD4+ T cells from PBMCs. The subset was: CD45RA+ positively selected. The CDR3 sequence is CASSPIDSTDTQYF. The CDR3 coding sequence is TGTGCCAGCTCACCGATAGACAGCACAGATACGCAGTATTTT.